One TCR beta chain is described in this entry. Its antigen remains unknown. The sample originates from a study of response to subunit inactivated influenza vaccine. Germline CDR1 is SGHKS and CDR2 is YYEKEE (reference sequence). CDR3 length: 13 amino acids. Trimming took off 4 bases at V and 6 bases at J, with 14 bases between the two ends. Via MiXCR, TCRdb re-called the RT-PCR reads, giving one row per CDR3 protein. The repertoire holds about half a million distinct CDR3 sequences, with over 9.5% as singletons. Study-wide results and limits: Each seasonal influenza vaccination recruits few new T cells, the authors suggested.

This specimen was PBMCs from blood, taken more than 35 days after vaccination. This TCR came from a man aged 45-60 years who received an inactivated influenza vaccine. The chain joins TRBV5-5 to TRBJ2-7; D remains unclear. CDR3 protein: CASSQPGPTEQYF. CDR3 coding DNA: TGTGCCAGCAGCCAACCCGGGCCCACCGAGCAGTACTTC. The full variable domain, with the rest looked up from reference TRBV5-5 and TRBJ2-7, is DAGVTQSPTHLIKTRGQQVTLRCSPISGHKSVSWYQQVLGQGPQFIFQYYEKEERGRGNFPDRFSARQFPNYSSELNVNALLLGDSALYLCASSQPGPTEQYFGPGTRLTVT.